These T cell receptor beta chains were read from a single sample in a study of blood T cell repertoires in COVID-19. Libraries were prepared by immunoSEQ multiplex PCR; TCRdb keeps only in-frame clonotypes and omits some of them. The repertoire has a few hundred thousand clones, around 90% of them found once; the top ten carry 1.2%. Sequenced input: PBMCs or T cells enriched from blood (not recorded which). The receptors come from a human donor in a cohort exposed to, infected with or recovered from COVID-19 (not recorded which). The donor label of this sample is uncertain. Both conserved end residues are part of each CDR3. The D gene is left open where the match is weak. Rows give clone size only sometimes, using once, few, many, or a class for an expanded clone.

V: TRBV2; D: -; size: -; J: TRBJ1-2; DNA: TGTGCCAGCCGAGAGTTCGAGGGGGAGGGCTACACCTTC; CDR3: CASREFEGEGYTF
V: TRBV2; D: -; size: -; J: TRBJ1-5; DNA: TGTGCCAGCAGCCTAGCGGTGCATCAGCCCCAGCATTTT; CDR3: CASSLAVHQPQHF
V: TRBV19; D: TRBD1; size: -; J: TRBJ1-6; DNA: TGTGCCAGTCGCGGGACAGGAGCTAATTCACCCCTCCACTTT; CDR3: CASRGTGANSPLHF
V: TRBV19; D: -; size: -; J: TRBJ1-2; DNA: TGTGCCAGTAGTCCGGGTTACTATGGCTACACCTTC; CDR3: CASSPGYYGYTF
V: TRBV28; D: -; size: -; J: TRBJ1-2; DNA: TGTGCCAGCAGTTTATTTGACAGGTACTATGGCTACACCTTC; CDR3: CASSLFDRYYGYTF
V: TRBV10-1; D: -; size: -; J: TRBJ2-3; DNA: TGCGCCAGCAGTGAGTCGGGAGCAAGCACAGATACGCAGTATTTT; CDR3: CASSESGASTDTQYF
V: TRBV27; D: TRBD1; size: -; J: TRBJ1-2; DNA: TGTGCCAGCAGTTTGGACAGGGTTGGCTACACCTTC; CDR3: CASSLDRVGYTF
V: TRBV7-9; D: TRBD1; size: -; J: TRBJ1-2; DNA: TGTGCCAGCAGCTTAGAAACAGGGGGCAACTATGGCTACACCTTC; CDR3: CASSLETGGNYGYTF
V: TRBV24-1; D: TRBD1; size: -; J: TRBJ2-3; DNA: TGTGCCACCAGTGATTTGAGCAGGGGGCGAACAGATACGCAGTATTTT; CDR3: CATSDLSRGRTDTQYF
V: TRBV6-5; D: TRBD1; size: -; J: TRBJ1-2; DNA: TGTGCCACCTCGCCAGGGACAGGGGAACGGTACACCTTC; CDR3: CATSPGTGERYTF
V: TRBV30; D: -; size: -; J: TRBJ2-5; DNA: TGTGCCTGGAGGGGTGGCGGGCCCGTCGAGACCCAGTACTTC; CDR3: CAWRGGGPVETQYF
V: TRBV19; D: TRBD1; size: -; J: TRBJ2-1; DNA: TGTGCCAGTAGTCCAGGGACAGGGAAGAGTATCAATGAGCAGTTCTTC; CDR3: CASSPGTGKSINEQFF
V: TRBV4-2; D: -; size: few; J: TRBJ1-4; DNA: TGTGCCAGCAGCCAAGCACACGCCGTTAATGAAAAACTGTTTTTT; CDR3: CASSQAHAVNEKLFF
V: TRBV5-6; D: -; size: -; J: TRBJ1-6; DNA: TGTGCCAGCAGCTTGGCCGGCAGGGAGGGAACACCCCTCCACTTT; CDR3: CASSLAGREGTPLHF
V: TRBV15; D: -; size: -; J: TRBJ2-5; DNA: TGTGCCACCAGCAGGAGTCTCGAGACCCAGTACTTC; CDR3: CATSRSLETQYF
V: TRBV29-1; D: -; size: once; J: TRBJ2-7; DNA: TGCAGCGTAAAACAGGGTCCCTACGAGCAGTACTTC; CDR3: CSVKQGPYEQYF
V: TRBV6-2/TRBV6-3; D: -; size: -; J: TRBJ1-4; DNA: TGTGCCAGCAGCCCTGGGGGGGGAGCGGGCGATGAAAAACTGTTTTTT; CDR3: CASSPGGGAGDEKLFF
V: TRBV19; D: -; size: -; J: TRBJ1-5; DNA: TGTGCCAGTAGTATAGGAGGGGGAGGCAATCAGCCCCAGCATTTT; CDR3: CASSIGGGGNQPQHF
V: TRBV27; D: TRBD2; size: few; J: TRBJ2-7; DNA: TGTGCCAGCAGTTTATCAGGCGGGGGGAGGGAGCAGTACTTC; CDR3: CASSLSGGGREQYF
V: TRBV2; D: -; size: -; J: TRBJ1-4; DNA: TGTGCCAGCAGTGAAAGATCCGGGGGGCATGAAAAACTGTTTTTT; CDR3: CASSERSGGHEKLFF
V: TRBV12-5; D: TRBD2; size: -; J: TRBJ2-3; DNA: TGTGCTAGTGGTTTGGTGAGCGGGGGGGCCTCAGATACGCAGTATTTT; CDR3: CASGLVSGGASDTQYF
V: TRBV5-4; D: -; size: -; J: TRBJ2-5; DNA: TGTGCCAGCAGCTTGACATTAATCAGGGGTCCCGTTCAAGAGACCCAGTACTTC; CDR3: CASSLTLIRGPVQETQYF
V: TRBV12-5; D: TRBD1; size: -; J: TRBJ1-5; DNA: TGTGCTAGTGGTTTGCCCTCCGGGGCAGGGGGCAGTCAGCCCCAGCATTTT; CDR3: CASGLPSGAGGSQPQHF
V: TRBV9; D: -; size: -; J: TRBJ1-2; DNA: TGTGCCAGCAGCCTCAGTACAGGTGGCTACACCTTC; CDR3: CASSLSTGGYTF
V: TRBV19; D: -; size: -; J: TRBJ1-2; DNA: TGTGCCAGTAGTCAAGCGGGGCCAGCTAACTATGGCTACACCTTC; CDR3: CASSQAGPANYGYTF
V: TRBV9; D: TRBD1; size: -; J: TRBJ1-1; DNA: TGTGCCAGCAGCGTAGTACCAGGGGGCGCAAACACTGAAGCTTTCTTT; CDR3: CASSVVPGGANTEAFF
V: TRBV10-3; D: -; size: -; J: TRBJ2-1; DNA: TGTGCCATCAGTGTTGGACAGAGCTCCTACAATGAGCAGTTCTTC; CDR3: CAISVGQSSYNEQFF
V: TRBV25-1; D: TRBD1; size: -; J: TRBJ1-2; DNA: TGTGCCTCCGGGACAGACTATGGCTACACCTTC; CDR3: CASGTDYGYTF
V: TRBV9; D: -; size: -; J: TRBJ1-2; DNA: TGTGCCAGCAGCGTTCAGGGGACAATGGCTGGCTACACCTTC; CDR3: CASSVQGTMAGYTF
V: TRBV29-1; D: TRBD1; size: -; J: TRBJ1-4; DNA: TGCAGCGTGGCGGGACAGGGGGCGGGGGAAAAACTGTTTTTT; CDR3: CSVAGQGAGEKLFF
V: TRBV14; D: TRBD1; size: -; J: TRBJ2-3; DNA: TGTGCCAGCAGCCAAGTCGACAGGGTTGATACGCAGTATTTT; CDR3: CASSQVDRVDTQYF
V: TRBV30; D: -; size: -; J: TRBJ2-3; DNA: TGTGCCTGGAGCAGTGGGCAGGGGACAGATACGCAGTATTTT; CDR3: CAWSSGQGTDTQYF
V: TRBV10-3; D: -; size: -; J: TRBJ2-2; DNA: TGTGCCATCAAAAACAAGGCTAGCCATGAAAACGGGGAGCTGTTTTTT; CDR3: CAIKNKASHENGELFF
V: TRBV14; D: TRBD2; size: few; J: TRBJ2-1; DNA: TGTGCCAGCAGCCCCACCTCTAGCGGGGGGGCCGAAGAGCAGTTCTTC; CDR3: CASSPTSSGGAEEQFF
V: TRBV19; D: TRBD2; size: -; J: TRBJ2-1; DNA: TGTGCCAGTAAGAGCGGGGGCCGGCATGAGCAGTTCTTC; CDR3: CASKSGGRHEQFF
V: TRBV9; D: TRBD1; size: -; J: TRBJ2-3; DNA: TGTGCCAGCAGCGGAAGACAGGGTATAGATACGCAGTATTTT; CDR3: CASSGRQGIDTQYF
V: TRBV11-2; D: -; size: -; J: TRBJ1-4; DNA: TGTGCCAGCAGCTCACGAAGCAGCGGAAAACTGTTTTTT; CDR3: CASSSRSSGKLFF
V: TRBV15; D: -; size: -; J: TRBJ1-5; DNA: TGTGCCACCAGCTCGGAGGTTGAGGTTAGGAGCAATCAGCCCCAGCATTTT; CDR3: CATSSEVEVRSNQPQHF
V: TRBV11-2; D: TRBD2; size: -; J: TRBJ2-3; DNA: TGTGCCAGCAGCAGTATTGCGGGGGGAGCAGATACGCAGTATTTT; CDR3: CASSSIAGGADTQYF
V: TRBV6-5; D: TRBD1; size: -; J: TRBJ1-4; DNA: TGTGCCAGCAGTTACAGAGGGACAGGGGGGGAAAAACTGTTTTTT; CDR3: CASSYRGTGGEKLFF
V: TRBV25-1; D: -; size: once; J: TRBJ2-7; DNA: TGTGCCAGCAGTGGGAGGGGGGGCTTCTACGAGCAGTACTTC; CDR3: CASSGRGGFYEQYF
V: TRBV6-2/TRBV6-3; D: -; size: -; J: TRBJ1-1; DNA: TGTGCCAGCAGTTACCAACACAGTGAAGCTTTCTTT; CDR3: CASSYQHSEAFF
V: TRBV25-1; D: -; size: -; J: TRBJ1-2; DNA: TGTGCCAGCAGTGCATTGACAGGATCCGGCGACTATGGCTACACCTTC; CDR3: CASSALTGSGDYGYTF